This T cell receptor beta chain was identified during a study of control samples from healthy donors and cancer patients. V was pared by 4 bases and J by 1 base, with 6 bases of the junction left unmatched. CDR1 SGHRS and CDR2 YFSETQ come from the germline V gene. The CDR3 extends over 15 amino acids. Repertoires were generated with immunoSEQ multiplex PCR, while TCRdb's copy carries only in-frame clones and drops some. The top ten clones hold about 0.64% of a sample with 150,000 or so clones, approximately 90% of them seen once. This receptor was identified in a woman aged 30 to 39 in good health. This rearrangement joins TRBV5-1 to TRBJ2-5; 8 positions agree with TRBD1. The specimen sequenced was blood. The CDR3 coding sequence is TGCGCCAGCAGCAGGACAGGGATTGGCCAAGAGACCCAGTACTTC. This sequence encodes CASSRTGIGQETQYF.